The clone carrying this T cell receptor (beta chain) was seen a few times. J lost 3 bases, V lost 5 bases, and 7 bases had no gene match. The V gene's germline CDR1 is LNHNV and CDR2 YYDKDF (reference sequence). CDR3 size: 14 residues. This sample was taken from a study of T cells in Graves' hyperthyroidism and ophthalmopathy. There were TCR beta CDR3 regions amplified from RNA transcripts. HTBI primers were the set used in a first-round RT-PCR of the TCR CDR3. Each CDR3 protein is one row after TCRdb ran MiXCR on the multiplex PCR reads. The data contain some 560,000 distinct CDR3 sequences, 15% to 18% of them singletons.

This clonotype was obtained from a woman in her 30s with Graves' hyperthyroidism. V gene TRBV15 combines with J gene TRBJ2-7, with 7 bases fitting TRBD1. Material: blood. The CDR3 coding sequence is TGTGCCACCAGCCCTGCGACAGGGCACTACGAGCAGTACTTC. It translates to CATSPATGHYEQYF.